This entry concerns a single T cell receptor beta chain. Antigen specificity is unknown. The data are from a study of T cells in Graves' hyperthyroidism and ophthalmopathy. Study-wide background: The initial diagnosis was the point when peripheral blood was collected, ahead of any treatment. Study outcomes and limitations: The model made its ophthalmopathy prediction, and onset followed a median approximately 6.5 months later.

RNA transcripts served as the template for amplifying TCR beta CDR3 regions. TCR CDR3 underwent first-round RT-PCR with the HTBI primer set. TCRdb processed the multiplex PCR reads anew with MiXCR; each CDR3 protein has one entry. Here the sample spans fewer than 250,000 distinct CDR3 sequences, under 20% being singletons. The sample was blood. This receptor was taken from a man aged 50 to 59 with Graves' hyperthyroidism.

The CDR3 reads CASKPMRAASGEKLFF. The CDR3 bases are TGTGCCAGCAAACCAATGCGGGCGGCGTCGGGTGAAAAACTGTTTTTT. V usage is TRBV6-1 and J usage is TRBJ1-4; D is unresolved. The V end lost 7 bases, the J end lost 7 bases, and 22 bases lay between the germline ends. The CDR3 is 16 amino acids. Germline values: CDR1 MNHNS, CDR2 SASEGT.